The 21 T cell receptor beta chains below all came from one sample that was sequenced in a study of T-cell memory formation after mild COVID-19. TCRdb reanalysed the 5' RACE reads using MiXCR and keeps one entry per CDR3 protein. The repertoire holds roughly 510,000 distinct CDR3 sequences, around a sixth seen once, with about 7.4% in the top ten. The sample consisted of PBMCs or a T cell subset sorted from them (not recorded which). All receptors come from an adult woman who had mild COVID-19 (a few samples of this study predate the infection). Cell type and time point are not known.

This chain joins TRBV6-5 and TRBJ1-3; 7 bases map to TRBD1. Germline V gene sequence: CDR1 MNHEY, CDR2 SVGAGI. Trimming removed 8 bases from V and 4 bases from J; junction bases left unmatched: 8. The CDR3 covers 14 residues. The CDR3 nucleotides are TGTGCCAGCGGAACCGACAGGGCGGGAAACACCATATATTTT. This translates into CASGTDRAGNTIYF.

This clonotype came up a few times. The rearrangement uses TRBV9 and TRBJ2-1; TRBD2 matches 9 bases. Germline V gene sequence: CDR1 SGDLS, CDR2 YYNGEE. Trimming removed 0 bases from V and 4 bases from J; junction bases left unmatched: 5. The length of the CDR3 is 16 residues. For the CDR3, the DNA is TGTGCCAGCAGCGTAGGGGTGACTAGCGGTTACAATGAGCAGTTCTTC. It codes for CASSVGVTSGYNEQFF.

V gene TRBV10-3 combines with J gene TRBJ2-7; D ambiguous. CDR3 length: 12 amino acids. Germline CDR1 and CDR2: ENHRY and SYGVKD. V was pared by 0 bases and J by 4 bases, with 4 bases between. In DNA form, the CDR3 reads TGTGCCATCAGTGAGTCCTATTACGAGCAGTACTTC. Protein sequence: CAISESYYEQYF.

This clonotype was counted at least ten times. The CDR3 protein is CASSARQGWSEAFF. The DNA for the CDR3 is TGTGCCAGCAGCGCGAGACAGGGTTGGTCTGAAGCTTTCTTT. The chain combines TRBV7-9 with TRBJ1-1; TRBD1 matches 7 bases. In germline, CDR1 is SEHNR, CDR2 FQNEAQ (reference sequence). V was clipped by 5 bases and J by 6 bases; unmatched bases: 9. The CDR3 runs to 14 residues.

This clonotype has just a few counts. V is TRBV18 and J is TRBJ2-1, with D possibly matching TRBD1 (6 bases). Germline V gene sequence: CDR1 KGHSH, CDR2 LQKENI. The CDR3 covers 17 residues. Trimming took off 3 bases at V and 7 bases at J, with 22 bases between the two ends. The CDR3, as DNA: TGTGCCAGCTCACCGCAGGGGACCTTCACAGTAGAAAATGAGCAGTTCTTC. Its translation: CASSPQGTFTVENEQFF.

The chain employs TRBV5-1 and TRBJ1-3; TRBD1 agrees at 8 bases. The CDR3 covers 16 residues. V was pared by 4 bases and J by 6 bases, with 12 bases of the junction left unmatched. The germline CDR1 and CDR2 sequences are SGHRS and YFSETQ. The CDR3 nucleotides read TGCGCCAGCAGCCCCGGACAGGGAACAATTGAAAACACCATATATTTT. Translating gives CASSPGQGTIENTIYF.

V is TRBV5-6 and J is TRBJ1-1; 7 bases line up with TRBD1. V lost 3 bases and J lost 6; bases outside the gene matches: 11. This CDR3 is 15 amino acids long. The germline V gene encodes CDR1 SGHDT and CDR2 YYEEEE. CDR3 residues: CASSSLITGAAEAFF. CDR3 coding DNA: TGTGCCAGCAGCTCTCTTATTACAGGGGCCGCTGAAGCTTTCTTT.

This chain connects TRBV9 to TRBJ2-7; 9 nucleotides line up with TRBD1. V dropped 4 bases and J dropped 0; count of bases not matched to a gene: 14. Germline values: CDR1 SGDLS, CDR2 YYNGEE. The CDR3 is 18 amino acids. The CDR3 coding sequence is TGTGCCAGCAGCCCTCAGGCGGGGACAGGGATAGGCTCCTACGAGCAGTACTTC. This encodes CASSPQAGTGIGSYEQYF.

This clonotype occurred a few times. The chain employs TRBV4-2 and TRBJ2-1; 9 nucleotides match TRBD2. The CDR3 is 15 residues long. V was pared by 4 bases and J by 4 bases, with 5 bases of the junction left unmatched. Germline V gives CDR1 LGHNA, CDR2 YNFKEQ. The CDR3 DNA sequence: TGTGCCAGCAGCCTAACGACTAGCGGTTACAATGAGCAGTTCTTC. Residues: CASSLTTSGYNEQFF.

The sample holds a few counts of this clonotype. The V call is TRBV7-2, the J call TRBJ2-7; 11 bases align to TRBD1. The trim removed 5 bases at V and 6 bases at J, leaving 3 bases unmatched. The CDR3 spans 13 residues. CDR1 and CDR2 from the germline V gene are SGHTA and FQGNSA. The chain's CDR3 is CASSAGTGGEQYF. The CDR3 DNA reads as TGTGCCAGCAGCGCCGGGACAGGGGGCGAGCAGTACTTC.

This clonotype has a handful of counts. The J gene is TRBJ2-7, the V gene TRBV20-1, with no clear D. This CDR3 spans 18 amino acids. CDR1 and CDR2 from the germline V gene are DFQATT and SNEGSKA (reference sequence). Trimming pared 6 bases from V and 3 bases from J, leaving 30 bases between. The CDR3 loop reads CSASLVYVRDRVGYEQYF. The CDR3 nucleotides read TGCAGTGCCTCTCTAGTTTATGTCAGAGACCGCGTGGGCTACGAGCAGTACTTC.

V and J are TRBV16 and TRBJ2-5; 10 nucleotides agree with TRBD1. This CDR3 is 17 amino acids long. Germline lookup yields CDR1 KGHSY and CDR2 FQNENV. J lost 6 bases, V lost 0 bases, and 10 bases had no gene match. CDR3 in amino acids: CASSQSAVTGGGKTQYF. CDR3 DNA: TGTGCCAGCAGCCAATCGGCAGTGACAGGGGGCGGAAAGACCCAGTACTTC.

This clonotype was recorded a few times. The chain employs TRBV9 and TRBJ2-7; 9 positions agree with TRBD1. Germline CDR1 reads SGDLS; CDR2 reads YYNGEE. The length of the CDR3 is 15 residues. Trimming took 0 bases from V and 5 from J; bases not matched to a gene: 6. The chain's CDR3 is CASSVAGQGYHEQYF. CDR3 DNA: TGTGCCAGCAGCGTAGCGGGACAGGGATACCACGAGCAGTACTTC.

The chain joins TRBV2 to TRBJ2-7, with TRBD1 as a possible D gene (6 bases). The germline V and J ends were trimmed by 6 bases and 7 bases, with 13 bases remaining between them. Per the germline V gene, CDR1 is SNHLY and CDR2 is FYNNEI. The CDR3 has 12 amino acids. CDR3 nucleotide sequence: TGTGCCAGCAGCTTCCTGAGGGGGGAGCAGTACTTC. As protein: CASSFLRGEQYF.

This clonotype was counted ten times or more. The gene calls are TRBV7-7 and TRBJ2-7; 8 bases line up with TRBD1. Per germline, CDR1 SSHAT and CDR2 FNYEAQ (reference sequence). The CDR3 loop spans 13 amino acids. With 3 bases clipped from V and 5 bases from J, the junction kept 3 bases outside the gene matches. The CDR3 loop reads CASSFADRDEQYF. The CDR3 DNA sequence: TGTGCCAGCAGCTTCGCGGACAGGGACGAGCAGTACTTC.

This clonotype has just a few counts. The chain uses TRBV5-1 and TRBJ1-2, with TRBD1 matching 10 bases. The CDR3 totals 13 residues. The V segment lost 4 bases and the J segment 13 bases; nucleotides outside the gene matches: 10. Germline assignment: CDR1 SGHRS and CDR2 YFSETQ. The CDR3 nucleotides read TGCGCCAGCAGCCTACGGGACAGGGGCGAAGGCACCTTC. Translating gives CASSLRDRGEGTF.

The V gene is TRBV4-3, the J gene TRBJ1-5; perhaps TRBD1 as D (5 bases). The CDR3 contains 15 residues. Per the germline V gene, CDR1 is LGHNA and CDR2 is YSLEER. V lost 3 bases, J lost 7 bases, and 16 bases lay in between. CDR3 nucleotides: TGCGCCAGCAGCCAGAATGATGAGGGGAACCAGCCCCAGCATTTT. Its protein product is CASSQNDEGNQPQHF.

The CDR3 is CASSYSGTGTGEQYF. DNA for the CDR3: TGTGCCAGCAGCTACTCCGGGACAGGGACGGGGGAGCAGTACTTC. The rearrangement uses TRBV7-9 and TRBJ2-7; 9 bases agree with TRBD1. With 4 bases clipped from V and 7 bases from J, the junction kept 11 bases outside the gene matches. Germline V gene data show CDR1 as SEHNR and CDR2 as FQNEAQ (reference sequence). The CDR3 consists of 15 residues.

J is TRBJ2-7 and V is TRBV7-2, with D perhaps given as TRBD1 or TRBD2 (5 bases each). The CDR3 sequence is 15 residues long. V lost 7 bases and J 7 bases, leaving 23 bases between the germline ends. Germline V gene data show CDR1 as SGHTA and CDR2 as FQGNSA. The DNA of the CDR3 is TGTGCCAGCACGTTCTCTCCGGGACCAGCTAGGGAGCAGTACTTC. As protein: CASTFSPGPAREQYF.

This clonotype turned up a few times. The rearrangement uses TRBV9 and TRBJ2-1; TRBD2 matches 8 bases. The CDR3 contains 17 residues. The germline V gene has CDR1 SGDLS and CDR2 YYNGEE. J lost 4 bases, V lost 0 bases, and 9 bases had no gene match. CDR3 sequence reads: CASSVEEAGGFYNEQFF. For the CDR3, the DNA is TGTGCCAGCAGCGTAGAGGAGGCGGGAGGCTTTTACAATGAGCAGTTCTTC. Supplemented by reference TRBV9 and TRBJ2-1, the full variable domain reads DSGVTQTPKHLITATGQRVTLRCSPRSGDLSVYWYQQSLDQGLQFLIQYYNGEERAKGNILERFSAQQFPDLHSELNLSSLELGDSALYFCASSVEEAGGFYNEQFFGPGTRLTVL.

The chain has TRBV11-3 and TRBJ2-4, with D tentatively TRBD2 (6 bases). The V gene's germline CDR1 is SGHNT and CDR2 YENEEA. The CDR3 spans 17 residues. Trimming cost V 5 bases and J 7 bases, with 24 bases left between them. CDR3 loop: CASSPRWTSFGGNIQYF. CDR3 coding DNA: TGTGCCAGCAGCCCCAGATGGACGTCGTTTGGAGGGAACATTCAGTACTTC.